This is a list of T cell receptor beta chains from one sample in a study of blood T cell repertoires in COVID-19. Profiled with immunoSEQ multiplex PCR; TCRdb holds only in-frame clones, not every one. The sample carries over 200,000 clones, around 80% recorded once. The sequenced sample was PBMCs or T cells enriched from blood (not recorded which). The receptors stem from a man in his 60s who had recovered from COVID-19. The CDR3 runs from the conserved cysteine through the conserved F or W. The D gene is left open where the match is weak. The listing skips clone size in some rows; elsewhere it reads once, few, many or a size class.

DNA: TGTGCCAGCAGTTACTCGGGGGGACAGGGAATTACTGAAGCTTTCTTT
CDR3: CASSYSGGQGITEAFF
size: NA
J: TRBJ1-1
D: TRBD1
length: 16
V: TRBV6-5

DNA: TGTGCCAGCAGGAGGACAGGGGGCAACACCGGGGAGCTGTTTTTT
CDR3: CASRRTGGNTGELFF
size: NA
J: TRBJ2-2
D: TRBD1
length: 15
V: TRBV27

DNA: TGTGCCAGCAGCTTGGACCGCAGGGCGAAGAACACTGAAGCTTTCTTT
CDR3: CASSLDRRAKNTEAFF
size: few
J: TRBJ1-1
D: NA
length: 16
V: TRBV5-6

DNA: TGTGCCACCAGTGATTCCCGTAGTGATGAGCAGTTCTTC
CDR3: CATSDSRSDEQFF
size: once
J: TRBJ2-1
D: NA
length: 13
V: TRBV24-1

DNA: TGTGCCAGCAGCTTGGGACAGGGGTTCCCTCCTAAGTTC
CDR3: CASSLGQGFPPKF
size: once
J: TRBJ1-2
D: TRBD1
length: 13
V: TRBV5-6

DNA: TGTGCCAGCAGCCACATGGGGGGTACTGAAGCTTTCTTT
CDR3: CASSHMGGTEAFF
size: NA
J: TRBJ1-1
D: NA
length: 13
V: TRBV6-5

DNA: TGTGCCAGTAGTATGAACAGGAACACTGAAGCTTTCTTT
CDR3: CASSMNRNTEAFF
size: NA
J: TRBJ1-1
D: NA
length: 13
V: TRBV19

DNA: TGTGCCACCAGTGCCTCCGGGACAGGAGACGAAAAACTGTTTTTT
CDR3: CATSASGTGDEKLFF
size: NA
J: TRBJ1-4
D: TRBD1
length: 15
V: TRBV24-1

DNA: TGTGCCAGCACGCGACTAGCGATATTCAATGAGCAGTTCTTC
CDR3: CASTRLAIFNEQFF
size: NA
J: TRBJ2-1
D: TRBD2
length: 14
V: TRBV5-5

DNA: TGTGCCAGCAGTTTATCTCCGGTGGCAGGGGGAACCTACGAGCAGTACTTC
CDR3: CASSLSPVAGGTYEQYF
size: NA
J: TRBJ2-7
D: TRBD1
length: 17
V: TRBV27

DNA: TGTGCCAGTAGTATTAGGACAGGGTGGGATCAGCCCCAGCATTTT
CDR3: CASSIRTGWDQPQHF
size: once
J: TRBJ1-5
D: TRBD1
length: 15
V: TRBV19

DNA: TGTGCCAGCAGCCCCGCAGGCGACTCCTACGAGCAGTACTTC
CDR3: CASSPAGDSYEQYF
size: NA
J: TRBJ2-7
D: NA
length: 14
V: TRBV7-9

DNA: TGTGCCAGCAGCTTGCAGGGATACACCGGGGAGCTGTTTTTT
CDR3: CASSLQGYTGELFF
size: few
J: TRBJ2-2
D: NA
length: 14
V: TRBV11-2

DNA: TGTGCCAGCAGCCAGGACAGGATTGACACCGGGGAGCTGTTTTTT
CDR3: CASSQDRIDTGELFF
size: NA
J: TRBJ2-2
D: TRBD1
length: 15
V: TRBV11-2

DNA: TGTGCCAGCAGCACGGACAGGGGGAGCACCGGGGAGCTGTTTTTT
CDR3: CASSTDRGSTGELFF
size: NA
J: TRBJ2-2
D: TRBD1
length: 15
V: TRBV2

DNA: TGTGCCAGCAGCTTGGACTGGAATGAAAAACTGTTTTTT
CDR3: CASSLDWNEKLFF
size: NA
J: TRBJ1-4
D: NA
length: 13
V: TRBV11-2

DNA: TGTGCCAGCAGTTTAATGGGAGGTTCCTTTGAGGATAATTCACCCCTCCACTTT
CDR3: CASSLMGGSFEDNSPLHF
size: NA
J: TRBJ1-6
D: NA
length: 18
V: TRBV27

DNA: TGTGCCAGCAGTTTAGACAACGAGTATGGCTACACCTTC
CDR3: CASSLDNEYGYTF
size: NA
J: TRBJ1-2
D: NA
length: 13
V: TRBV27

DNA: TGTGCCAGCAGCTCCCTCGACCCTCAGGACAGGTCACACACTGAAGCTTTCTTT
CDR3: CASSSLDPQDRSHTEAFF
size: NA
J: TRBJ1-1
D: TRBD1
length: 18
V: TRBV11-3

DNA: TGCGCCAGCAGCGGGACAGGAATCTACCCCGAAGCTTTCTTT
CDR3: CASSGTGIYPEAFF
size: NA
J: TRBJ1-1
D: TRBD1
length: 14
V: TRBV5-1

DNA: TGCAGCGTTGCCGACAGCTTCTATGGCTACACCTTC
CDR3: CSVADSFYGYTF
size: few
J: TRBJ1-2
D: NA
length: 12
V: TRBV29-1

DNA: TGTGCCAGCAGTGAATCTTTAAACATTCAGTACTTC
CDR3: CASSESLNIQYF
size: NA
J: TRBJ2-4
D: NA
length: 12
V: TRBV25-1

DNA: TGTGCCAGCAGCTTACGCCGGGGTCCTCCCTACAATGAGCAGTTCTTC
CDR3: CASSLRRGPPYNEQFF
size: NA
J: TRBJ2-1
D: NA
length: 16
V: TRBV5-6

DNA: TGTGCCAGCAGCTTCCTTCCGGGACAGGGTAATTCACCCCTCCACTTT
CDR3: CASSFLPGQGNSPLHF
size: few
J: TRBJ1-6
D: TRBD1
length: 16
V: TRBV7-2

DNA: TGCGCCAGCAGCTTGGGACTAGGCACAGATACGCAGTATTTT
CDR3: CASSLGLGTDTQYF
size: NA
J: TRBJ2-3
D: NA
length: 14
V: TRBV5-1

DNA: TGTGCCAGCAGTTACTCCACATCTCGGGGGGGATCCTACGAGCAGTACTTC
CDR3: CASSYSTSRGGSYEQYF
size: NA
J: TRBJ2-7
D: TRBD2
length: 17
V: TRBV6-2/TRBV6-3

DNA: TGTGCCAGCAGTCCGGGACAGAGCAATCAGCCCCAGCATTTT
CDR3: CASSPGQSNQPQHF
size: NA
J: TRBJ1-5
D: TRBD1
length: 14
V: TRBV5-5

DNA: TGTGCCAGCAGCTTACGACCAGGGAGGGGCTATGGCTACACCTTC
CDR3: CASSLRPGRGYGYTF
size: NA
J: TRBJ1-2
D: NA
length: 15
V: TRBV11-3

DNA: TGTGCCAGCAGTTGGCTAGGTTCTGGGGCCAACGTCCTGACTTTC
CDR3: CASSWLGSGANVLTF
size: NA
J: TRBJ2-6
D: NA
length: 15
V: TRBV27

DNA: TGTGCCAGTAGTAGGGGACAGACAAACTATGGCTACACCTTC
CDR3: CASSRGQTNYGYTF
size: NA
J: TRBJ1-2
D: TRBD1
length: 14
V: TRBV19

DNA: TGCGCCAGCAGGCAGAACCAGGTGTTAAACACTGAAGCTTTCTTT
CDR3: CASRQNQVLNTEAFF
size: NA
J: TRBJ1-1
D: NA
length: 15
V: TRBV5-1

DNA: TGTGCCAGCAGCTCCTTGGGGGCGAATGAAAAACTGTTTTTT
CDR3: CASSSLGANEKLFF
size: NA
J: TRBJ1-4
D: NA
length: 14
V: TRBV7-8

DNA: TGTGCCAGCAGCTTGGCCGAGAGGGAAAAAGCTTTCTTT
CDR3: CASSLAEREKAFF
size: once
J: TRBJ1-1
D: NA
length: 13
V: TRBV5-6

DNA: TGTGCCAGCAGCCGGACAGGGAATAATTCACCCCTCCACTTT
CDR3: CASSRTGNNSPLHF
size: NA
J: TRBJ1-6
D: TRBD1
length: 14
V: TRBV11-3

DNA: TGTGCCAGCAGCTTGGGGGGGACTACCTCCTACAATGAGCAGTTCTTC
CDR3: CASSLGGTTSYNEQFF
size: NA
J: TRBJ2-1
D: TRBD2
length: 16
V: TRBV5-4

DNA: TGTGCCAGCAGTACAGTAAACACCGGGGAGCTGTTTTTT
CDR3: CASSTVNTGELFF
size: NA
J: TRBJ2-2
D: NA
length: 13
V: TRBV14

DNA: TGTGCCAGCAGTTCGGACAGGGCCTACGAGCAGTACTTC
CDR3: CASSSDRAYEQYF
size: NA
J: TRBJ2-7
D: TRBD1
length: 13
V: TRBV28

DNA: TGTGCCAGTAGTACCGACATCGTCTATGGCTACACCTTC
CDR3: CASSTDIVYGYTF
size: NA
J: TRBJ1-2
D: NA
length: 13
V: TRBV19

DNA: TGTGCCAGCAGCTTCTATGACGGGGGGGGTCAGCCCCAGCATTTT
CDR3: CASSFYDGGGQPQHF
size: NA
J: TRBJ1-5
D: NA
length: 15
V: TRBV7-9

DNA: TGTGCCAGCAGCTTAGGTCTACGCGGTGGTTCACCCCTCCACTTT
CDR3: CASSLGLRGGSPLHF
size: NA
J: TRBJ1-6
D: NA
length: 15
V: TRBV7-2

DNA: TGTGCCAGTAGTATGCCGGGAGGGGGGACCATGGATACGCAGTATTTT
CDR3: CASSMPGGGTMDTQYF
size: once
J: TRBJ2-3
D: TRBD2
length: 16
V: TRBV19

DNA: TGCGCCAGCAGCGAAGAGGGACAGGGGAATGAAAAACTGTTTTTT
CDR3: CASSEEGQGNEKLFF
size: NA
J: TRBJ1-4
D: TRBD1
length: 15
V: TRBV4-3

DNA: TGTGCCAGCAGCTTGGTTCGGACTAGCGGCGTGGATACGCAGTATTTT
CDR3: CASSLVRTSGVDTQYF
size: NA
J: TRBJ2-3
D: TRBD2
length: 16
V: TRBV5-8

DNA: TGTGCCAGCAGCTTAGCCGGGACAGGGGGCCTCGAGCAGTACTTC
CDR3: CASSLAGTGGLEQYF
size: NA
J: TRBJ2-7
D: TRBD1
length: 15
V: TRBV7-9

DNA: TGTGCCAGCAGCCAAGCCCAGGCCAATCAGCCCCAGCATTTT
CDR3: CASSQAQANQPQHF
size: NA
J: TRBJ1-5
D: NA
length: 14
V: TRBV3-1/TRBV3-2

DNA: TGTGCCAGCAGCTTAACAAGGGGTCCTGGAAACACCATATATTTT
CDR3: CASSLTRGPGNTIYF
size: NA
J: TRBJ1-3
D: NA
length: 15
V: TRBV7-2

DNA: TGTGCCAGCAGTCCGCAGGGCAATCAGCCCCAGCATTTT
CDR3: CASSPQGNQPQHF
size: NA
J: TRBJ1-5
D: NA
length: 13
V: TRBV12-3/TRBV12-4

DNA: TGTGCCAGCAGCGTAGATCCAGGCCTCAGCACAGATACGCAGTATTTT
CDR3: CASSVDPGLSTDTQYF
size: once
J: TRBJ2-3
D: NA
length: 16
V: TRBV9

DNA: TGCGCCAGCAGCCTCGGGACAGACAATCAGCCCCAGCATTTT
CDR3: CASSLGTDNQPQHF
size: few
J: TRBJ1-5
D: TRBD1
length: 14
V: TRBV5-1

DNA: TGTGCCAGCAGCACCAACAGGGGACCAACTAATGAAAAACTGTTTTTT
CDR3: CASSTNRGPTNEKLFF
size: NA
J: TRBJ1-4
D: TRBD1
length: 16
V: TRBV7-8

DNA: TGTGCCAGCTCACCAGGGGGCCTGAATTCACCCCTCCACTTT
CDR3: CASSPGGLNSPLHF
size: NA
J: TRBJ1-6
D: NA
length: 14
V: TRBV18

DNA: TGTGCCAGCAGCGCACGGGACAGCGTCTATGGCTACACCTTC
CDR3: CASSARDSVYGYTF
size: NA
J: TRBJ1-2
D: TRBD1
length: 14
V: TRBV9

DNA: TGTGCCAGCAGCTTAAGGGAGGGTCAGCCCCAGCATTTT
CDR3: CASSLREGQPQHF
size: NA
J: TRBJ1-5
D: NA
length: 13
V: TRBV11-1

DNA: TGTGCCAGCAGCGCCGGACTAGCGGGGGACTCCTACGAGCAGTACTTC
CDR3: CASSAGLAGDSYEQYF
size: NA
J: TRBJ2-7
D: TRBD2
length: 16
V: TRBV9

DNA: TGTGCCAGTACCCCCGGGACAGGGGGTGAAAAACTGTTTTTT
CDR3: CASTPGTGGEKLFF
size: NA
J: TRBJ1-4
D: TRBD1
length: 14
V: TRBV19

DNA: TGTGCCAGCAGCTTAGCCTCGATGGCCACCGGGGAGCTGTTTTTT
CDR3: CASSLASMATGELFF
size: NA
J: TRBJ2-2
D: NA
length: 15
V: TRBV7-2

DNA: TGTGCCAGCAGCTTGGTGGGACAGGGAGACTACGAGCAGTACTTC
CDR3: CASSLVGQGDYEQYF
size: few
J: TRBJ2-7
D: TRBD1
length: 15
V: TRBV5-6